This T cell receptor (beta chain) appears in the sequencing data of a study of blood T cell repertoires in COVID-19. Sequenced by immunoSEQ multiplex PCR; TCRdb stores in-frame clones only, minus some. The data show roughly 220,000 clones, around 81% seen once. V gave up 0 bases and J gave up 7 bases, with 7 bases separating them. Germline V gene data show CDR1 as SGHDN and CDR2 as FVKESK. This CDR3 is built from 14 residues. The chain recombines TRBV14 with TRBJ1-6; perhaps TRBD1 as D (5 bases). This TCR came from a woman older than 75 with COVID-19, enrolled during active disease. The sequenced material came from peripheral blood. CDR3 protein: CASSQETANSPLHF. In DNA form, the CDR3 reads TGTGCCAGCAGCCAAGAGACAGCAAATTCACCCCTCCACTTT.